This T cell receptor beta chain comes out of a study of blood T cell repertoires in COVID-19 (dated by TCRdb to the early 2020s). Context from the whole study: Collaborator samples came from the United States, Italy and Spain and covered acute and convalescent phases of COVID-19. The material from the prospective study consisted of cDNA or gDNA derived from T cells, B-cell-depleted T cells, or PBMCs. The dataset comprised deeply sampled blood TCRbeta repertoires from subjects exposed to, actively infected with, or recovered from COVID-19. A freely available public database, intended as a resource for researchers studying the immune response to SARS-CoV-2, is where the repertoires were released. Samples came from the ongoing ImmuneRACE study (first 160 participants) plus 1,254 subjects from 6 global collaborators. Sample metadata almost always included a de-identified subject ID, COVID-19 status, age in years and sex. Where HLA class I and class II types were available, the types were taken from metadata supplied by the sample provider, not from assay-based typing. Study-wide conclusions, independent of this receptor: The amount of clinical and demographic metadata varied by source and participant and was provided uncurated.

The junction shows trimming of 4 bases on V and 7 bases on J, and the gene matches do not reach 5 bases of it. Counted from cysteine to phenylalanine, this CDR3 has 16 amino acids. Just CDR3 DNA is preserved here, 48 bases in frame from base 1. CDR1 and CDR2 (LNHDA, SQIVND) derive from the germline V gene (reference sequence). Details on this clone: Its recognized antigen is unknown. No base quality information exists; no much larger clone differs at one position.

Collaborating institutions collected whole blood in K2EDTA tubes following their own protocols. For TCRbeta analysis, collaborators shipped samples in one of three forms: frozen whole blood, isolated PBMCs, or DNA extracted from either of those sample types. TCRbeta CDR3 regions were amplified from genomic DNA by means of the immunoSEQ Assay, a bias-controlled multiplex PCR. As for the original processing: Nucleated cell counts per sample were estimated from amplification of reference gene primers within the assay. To quantify the absolute abundance of each unique TCRbeta CDR3 rearrangement, sequence reads were collapsed and filtered. Productive Simpson clonality was computed per sample as the square root of Simpson's diversity index over productive rearrangements. Sourced from immuneACCESS, this table was stored by TCRdb with only in-frame sequences that have V and J called. A share of the clones is absent; for the studies checked, an unresolved V gene accounts for under half, and the remainder has no known explanation. The V and J calls and clone size are taken from that table; D and trimming were inferred from the DNA. This sample has about 15,000 clones in its table, and around 92% of those were observed once. Of the sample, 6.5% to 8% is held by the ten largest clones.

This sequence was found in a human donor with active COVID-19. The donor label of this sample is uncertain. The chain joins TRBV19 to TRBJ2-1, and 15 junction bases match TRBD2. What was sequenced was peripheral blood. The base sequence is TGTGCCAGTAGTAGTGGACTAGCGGGAGGGAGGAATGAGCAGTTCTTC. Its protein is CASSSGLAGGRNEQFF.